The 22 T cell receptor beta chains given below trace back to one sample, sequenced in a study of blood T cell repertoires in COVID-19. The table came from immunoSEQ multiplex PCR; TCRdb's copy has only in-frame clones and leaves some out. The sample lists 200,000 to 250,000 clones, under 90% occurring once. The sample taken for sequencing was PBMCs or T cells enriched from blood (not recorded which). All receptors come from a woman aged 55-70 years who had recovered from COVID-19.

This clone is medium-sized in the sample. The chain combines TRBV7-9 with TRBJ2-7, with 8 bases identical to TRBD2. The CDR3 totals 17 residues. Germline lookup yields CDR1 SEHNR and CDR2 FQNEAQ (reference sequence). The V and J ends lost 5 bases and 2 bases, in that order; junction bases with no gene match: 14. CDR3 in DNA: TGTGCCAGCAGCCCCGGGACATCCCCCGGGGGGGCCTACGAGCAGTACTTC. Protein sequence: CASSPGTSPGGAYEQYF.

V gene TRBV5-1 combines with J gene TRBJ2-2, with 10 nucleotides matching TRBD1. There are 17 residues in the CDR3. The V gene end was trimmed by 4 bases and the J gene end by 3 bases; junction bases not matched to a gene: 9. Germline V lookup: CDR1 SGHRS, CDR2 YFSETQ. The CDR3 protein is CASSPTGGTGDTGELFF. The CDR3 DNA is TGCGCCAGCAGCCCCACTGGTGGGACAGGGGACACCGGGGAGCTGTTTTTT.

In this sample, this clone turned up many times. CDR3 nucleotide sequence: TGTGCCAGCAGTGGGCCCCCGGGACTAGCGGGAAACTACGAGCAGTACTTC. Translated, it gives CASSGPPGLAGNYEQYF. This chain connects TRBV25-1 to TRBJ2-7, with 13 bases lining up with TRBD2. Germline V gene lookup returns CDR1 MGHDK and CDR2 SYGVNS. There are 17 residues in the CDR3. V gave up 4 bases and J gave up 3 bases; unmatched junction bases: 9.

The rearrangement uses TRBV5-5 and TRBJ2-6; no firm D call. The CDR3 totals 15 residues. Germline CDR1 reads SGHKS; CDR2 reads YYEKEE (reference sequence). Trimming took off 1 base at V and 0 bases at J, with 5 bases between the two ends. As DNA, the CDR3 is TGTGCCAGCAGCTTGATTCTCTCTGGGGCCAACGTCCTGACTTTC. Translation gives CASSLILSGANVLTF.

CDR3 sequence reads: CAISLTETNTEAFF. The CDR3 DNA follows: TGTGCCATCAGTCTTACAGAGACCAACACTGAAGCTTTCTTT. The chain uses TRBV10-3 and TRBJ1-1; D call uncertain. The CDR3 has 14 amino acids. Germline V gene data show CDR1 as ENHRY and CDR2 as SYGVKD. The germline V and J ends were trimmed by 5 bases and 2 bases, with 12 bases remaining between them.

This clone has a single count. The gene calls are TRBV4-2 and TRBJ2-3, with 8 bases identical to TRBD2. J was trimmed by 4 bases and V by 4 bases; bases with no gene match: 1. Looked up from germline, CDR1 is LGHNA and CDR2 is YNFKEQ. The CDR3 runs to 13 residues. CDR3 region: CASSPGGSDTQYF. The CDR3 DNA sequence: TGTGCCAGCAGCCCGGGGGGGTCAGATACGCAGTATTTT.

V and J are TRBV29-1 and TRBJ1-1; TRBD1 aligns across 9 bases. CDR1 is SQVTM, CDR2 ANQGSEA, per germline. V was clipped by 4 bases and J by 1 base; unmatched bases: 1. The CDR3 length is 13 residues. In DNA form, the CDR3 reads TGCAGCGTTGTGGGACAGGGGAACACTGAAGCTTTCTTT. This translates into CSVVGQGNTEAFF.

This clone was observed a handful of times. The chain employs TRBV6-5 and TRBJ2-1, with 9 bases lining up with TRBD2. The J segment lost 8 bases and the V segment lost 2 bases, leaving 7 bases of the junction unmatched. The length of the CDR3 is 15 residues. The germline CDR1 and CDR2 sequences are MNHEY and SVGAGI. In DNA, the CDR3 is TGTGCCAGCAGTTACGCGGGAGGGCTGGGGGATGAGCAGTTCTTC. Translated, it gives CASSYAGGLGDEQFF.

The V call is TRBV5-6, the J call TRBJ1-2; no clear D. The CDR3 runs to 12 residues. V was cut by 5 bases and J by 3 bases, with 8 bases left in between. CDR1 and CDR2 from the germline V gene are SGHDT and YYEEEE. This CDR3 reads CASSSMDYGYTF. The CDR3 region has the DNA TGTGCCAGCAGTAGTATGGACTATGGCTACACCTTC.

The chain has TRBV27 and TRBJ1-4; 8 bases match TRBD1. The CDR3 is 16 residues long. J lost 6 bases, V lost 4 bases, and 10 bases had no gene match. The germline V gene has CDR1 MNHEY and CDR2 SMNVEV (reference sequence). CDR3 sequence reads: CASSSYPGTGYEKLFF. The DNA for the CDR3 is TGTGCCAGCAGTTCATACCCTGGGACAGGCTATGAAAAACTGTTTTTT.

V is TRBV4-2 and J is TRBJ2-2; D is ambiguous. From germline, CDR1 is LGHNA and CDR2 YNFKEQ. The V end lost 4 bases, the J end lost 2 bases, and 11 bases lay between the germline ends. The CDR3 spans 15 residues. CDR3 nucleotide sequence: TGTGCCAGCAGCCCACAGCTACCTAACACCGGGGAGCTGTTTTTT. It is translated as CASSPQLPNTGELFF.

The rearrangement uses TRBV11-2 and TRBJ1-2; 8 bases align to TRBD1. J gave up 13 bases and V 1 base, and 5 bases lay outside the gene matches. The CDR3 sequence is 12 residues long. Per the germline V gene, CDR1 is SGHAT and CDR2 is FQNNGV. As DNA, the CDR3 is TGTGCCAGCAGCTTAGGGACAGGGTTTCGCACCTTC. Encoded protein: CASSLGTGFRTF.

This chain connects TRBV11-2 to TRBJ1-2, with D unclear. The CDR3 is made up of 14 amino acids. From germline, CDR1 is SGHAT and CDR2 FQNNGV. The V gene lost 0 bases and the J gene lost 5 bases, with 10 bases spanning the gap. In nucleotides, the CDR3 is TGTGCCAGCAGCTTAGATCCAGGATTATATGGCTACACCTTC. Its translation is CASSLDPGLYGYTF.

The gene calls are TRBV6-5 and TRBJ1-2; D call uncertain. Looked up from germline, CDR1 is MNHEY and CDR2 is SVGAGI. The CDR3 totals 12 residues. Trimming stripped 6 bases from V and 9 bases from J, with 14 bases between. CDR3 protein: CASRIGFMSYTF. The CDR3 region has the DNA TGTGCCAGCAGAATCGGGTTTATGAGCTACACCTTC.

This clone appeared a single time. The V call is TRBV11-1, the J call TRBJ1-2; 10 nucleotides align to TRBD1. Trimming at V came to 3 bases and at J to 8 bases, leaving 9 bases not matched to a gene. CDR3 size: 15 residues. Germline assignment: CDR1 SGHAT and CDR2 FQDESV (reference sequence). The CDR3 coding sequence is TGTGCCAGCAGCTTCGGGGACAGGGGTCTCGGCGGCTACACCTTC. Amino acid sequence: CASSFGDRGLGGYTF. Drawing the rest from reference TRBV11-1 and TRBJ1-2, the complete variable domain is EAEVAQSPRYKITEKSQAVAFWCDPISGHATLYWYRQILGQGPELLVQFQDESVVDDSQLPKDRFSAERLKGVDSTLKIQPAELGDSAMYLCASSFGDRGLGGYTFGSGTRLTVV.

This clone was seen a few times. The V call is TRBV10-3, the J call TRBJ1-5, with 9 positions matching TRBD1. J was trimmed by 7 bases and V by 6 bases; bases with no gene match: 7. The germline V gene encodes CDR1 ENHRY and CDR2 SYGVKD. This CDR3 region has 14 residues. The DNA of the CDR3 is TGTGCCATCAGCGGGGGACAGGGAGACCAGCCCCAGCATTTT. Amino acids: CAISGGQGDQPQHF.

V is TRBV19 and J is TRBJ1-5; D remains ambiguous. This CDR3 is built from 14 residues. The germline V and J ends were trimmed by 3 bases and 7 bases, with 13 bases remaining between them. Germline-derived CDR1 and CDR2 are LNHDA and SQIVND (reference sequence). CDR3 coding DNA: TGTGCCAGTAGTATCGTAGGAGCGGGGCAGCCCCAGCATTTT. Encoded protein: CASSIVGAGQPQHF.

V gene TRBV9 combines with J gene TRBJ1-5; D may be TRBD1 (5 bases). CDR3 length equals 15 residues. The V end was cut by 4 bases, the J end by 6 bases, with 17 bases between. Germline V gene sequence: CDR1 SGDLS, CDR2 YYNGEE. The CDR3, as DNA: TGTGCCAGCAGCCGGGACTGGCAAGGAGGTCAGCCCCAGCATTTT. Encoded protein: CASSRDWQGGQPQHF.

The chain recombines TRBV7-2 with TRBJ2-5; D remains ambiguous. The germline CDR1 and CDR2 sequences are SGHTA and FQGNSA. The germline V and J ends were trimmed by 2 bases and 2 bases, with 9 bases remaining between them. The CDR3 consists of 14 residues. The CDR3 nucleotides are TGTGCCAGCAGCTTAACGGCGACACAAGAGACCCAGTACTTC. As protein: CASSLTATQETQYF.

The chain joins TRBV2 to TRBJ2-2; D is ambiguous. CDR3 length: 16 amino acids. From germline, CDR1 is SNHLY and CDR2 FYNNEI. V was cut by 6 bases and J by 1 base, with 15 bases left in between. The DNA for the CDR3 is TGTGCCAGCAGCCTCGACTCCATCGGGAACACCGGGGAGCTGTTTTTT. It codes for CASSLDSIGNTGELFF.

V is TRBV6-4 and J is TRBJ1-5; no reliable D call. The CDR3 runs to 17 residues. Between the trimmed V and J ends, which lost 3 bases and 3 bases, there was a span of 18 bases. The germline CDR1 and CDR2 sequences are MRHNA and SNTAGT. This chain's CDR3 is CASSEWRVWDANQPQHF. The CDR3 DNA sequence: TGTGCCAGCAGTGAATGGCGGGTTTGGGATGCCAATCAGCCCCAGCATTTT.

The V call is TRBV5-1, the J call TRBJ1-4; no firm D call. The V and J ends lost 4 bases and 5 bases respectively, with 21 bases between them. Germline values: CDR1 SGHRS, CDR2 YFSETQ. The CDR3 covers 17 residues. The CDR3 region has the DNA TGCGCCAGCAGCGGCGGGCAGGCGGGGATTCGGAATGAAAAACTGTTTTTT. It specifies CASSGGQAGIRNEKLFF.